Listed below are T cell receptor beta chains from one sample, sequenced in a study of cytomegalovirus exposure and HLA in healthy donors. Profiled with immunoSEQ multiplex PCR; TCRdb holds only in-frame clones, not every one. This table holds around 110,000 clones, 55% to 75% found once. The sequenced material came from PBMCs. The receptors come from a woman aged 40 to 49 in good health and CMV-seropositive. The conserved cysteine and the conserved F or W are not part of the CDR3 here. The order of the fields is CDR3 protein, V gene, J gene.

CDR3: ATKLTGGGYT
V: TRBV27
J: TRBJ1-2

CDR3: ASSQVLGWPSYTDTQY
V: TRBV4-3
J: TRBJ2-3

CDR3: ASSLRFEGNQPQH
V: TRBV5-5
J: TRBJ1-5

CDR3: ASSRSSTAYEQY
V: TRBV7-2
J: TRBJ2-7

CDR3: ASSVTGGPDYEQY
V: TRBV7-9
J: TRBJ2-7

CDR3: ASNLAGENTGELF
V: TRBV28
J: TRBJ2-2

CDR3: ASSIGSSGANVLT
V: TRBV19
J: TRBJ2-6

CDR3: ASSLEIAGGEQF
V: TRBV5-1
J: TRBJ2-1

CDR3: ASSAQEYEQF
V: TRBV5-4
J: TRBJ2-1

CDR3: AISGSGESGGNEQF
V: TRBV10-3
J: TRBJ2-1

CDR3: ASSTGVLAYQETQY
V: TRBV7-3
J: TRBJ2-5

CDR3: ASSYSLQVNYGYT
V: TRBV6-5
J: TRBJ1-2

CDR3: ASSLATDNEQF
V: TRBV7-2
J: TRBJ2-1

CDR3: ASRRTGGGGYT
V: TRBV11-2
J: TRBJ1-2

CDR3: SSSLALVEQQNEKLF
V: TRBV7-9
J: TRBJ1-4

CDR3: ASSFTRYNEQF
V: TRBV2
J: TRBJ2-1

CDR3: ASDGQGGSPLH
V: TRBV6-1
J: TRBJ1-6

CDR3: ASSHDPRLAGIGEQY
V: TRBV2
J: TRBJ2-7

CDR3: AWQVGANTEAF
V: TRBV30
J: TRBJ1-1

CDR3: ASSPRQGGNEQF
V: TRBV9
J: TRBJ2-1

CDR3: ASSSVQGANSNQPQH
V: TRBV27
J: TRBJ1-5

CDR3: SSSLIRLRRGEDTEAF
V: TRBV7-9
J: TRBJ1-1

CDR3: ASSFSGRVNNEQF
V: TRBV5-1
J: TRBJ2-1

CDR3: ASSYEGIADTQY
V: TRBV19
J: TRBJ2-3

CDR3: ASSASGRADTGELF
V: TRBV7-7
J: TRBJ2-2